This record covers a single TCR beta chain. Its target is unknown. The entry originates in a study of T-cell reconstitution after alpha-beta-depleted transplantation in children. Study-level points and caveats: By about two months after transplant, alpha-beta T cells reportedly arose from several hundred graft clones that had expanded. Among T cells one year after transplant, newly produced cells accounted for most counts and diversity.

A TCRbeta library incorporating unique molecular identifiers was prepared. TCRdb processed the PCR reads anew with MiXCR; each CDR3 protein has one entry. The sample comprises about 540,000 distinct CDR3 sequences, 25% to 30% of which are singletons, and approximately 39% rests with the top ten. This CDR3 comprises 15 residues. Germline CDR1 reads ENHRY; CDR2 reads SYGVKD. After removal of 6 bases from V and 6 bases from J, the junction contained 9 bases not matched to a gene. The material sequenced was PBMCs, taken before TCRalphabeta/CD19-depleted stem cell transplant. The chain couples TRBV10-3 to TRBJ2-1; the match to TRBD2 covers 9 bases. The TCR originated in a boy under three years old with Wiskott-Aldrich syndrome, due to receive a stem cell transplant. The CDR3 nucleotides read TGTGCCATCAGCCGAGGGGCGGGAGGGCTCAATGAGCAGTTCTTC. Protein sequence: CAISRGAGGLNEQFF.